This record looks at one T cell receptor beta chain sequence and its context. After removal of 11 bases from V and 8 bases from J, the junction contained 9 bases not matched to a gene. CDR3 length: 12 amino acids. Per the germline V gene, CDR1 is MNHNS and CDR2 is SASEGT. This sample is drawn from a study of T cell changes during pregnancy in multiple sclerosis. The table came from immunoSEQ multiplex PCR; TCRdb's copy has only in-frame clones and leaves some out. The sample records about 5,200 clones, roughly four fifths being singletons. The rearrangement links TRBV6-1 to TRBJ1-2; 9 bases align to TRBD1. The clonotype originates from a female donor in good health, enrolled as a control in a pregnancy study. This material consisted of CD8+ T cells from peripheral blood mononuclear cells, taken in the second trimester of pregnancy. CDR3 protein: CAVDRGFSGYTF. The CDR3 DNA follows: TGTGCCGTTGACAGGGGGTTCAGCGGCTACACCTTC.